What follows are 21 T cell receptor beta chains derived from one specimen sequenced in a study of graft-versus-host responses after intestinal transplantation. Clones were sequenced by immunoSEQ multiplex PCR, and TCRdb holds only the in-frame ones, with some missing. The sample contains around 43,000 clones, roughly nine tenths of which appear only once. Sequenced here: PBMCs, sampled 524 days after transplant. The source of these receptors is a human patient who received an intestinal transplant, so some T cells may come from the graft donor.

The chain is built from TRBV9 and TRBJ1-5; 10 nucleotides align to TRBD1. CDR1 and CDR2 (germline): SGDLS, YYNGEE. The V gene end was trimmed by 3 bases and the J gene end by 2 bases; junction bases not matched to a gene: 2. The CDR3 has 15 residues. The CDR3 loop is CASSEGTGGNQPQHF. CDR3 coding DNA: TGTGCCAGCAGCGAAGGGACAGGGGGCAATCAGCCCCAGCATTTT.

This clone was detected once. The chain combines TRBV19 with TRBJ2-3; TRBD1 aligns across 9 bases. The CDR3 contains 15 residues. V dropped 6 bases and J dropped 4; count of bases not matched to a gene: 8. Germline CDR1 is LNHDA and CDR2 is SQIVND (reference sequence). The CDR3 DNA sequence: TGTGCCAGTAGATGGGGGGGACAGGGCCCAGATACGCAGTATTTT. Residues: CASRWGGQGPDTQYF.

This clone showed up just once. The chain links TRBV27 to TRBJ2-5, with 13 positions matching TRBD2. V was pared by 6 bases and J by 5 bases, with 9 bases of the junction left unmatched. This CDR3 is 16 amino acids long. Per germline, CDR1 MNHEY and CDR2 SMNVEV (reference sequence). The CDR3 DNA reads TGTGCCAGCAGCCCAAGGGGACTAGCGGGGTCCGAGACCCAGTACTTC. The encoded protein is CASSPRGLAGSETQYF.

The chain has TRBV5-4 and TRBJ1-1; D is undetermined. In germline, CDR1 is SGHNT, CDR2 YYREEE (reference sequence). Between the trimmed V and J ends, which lost 0 bases and 0 bases, there was a span of 9 bases. CDR3 length equals 15 residues. CDR3: CASSLGAEMNTEAFF. CDR3 DNA sequence: TGTGCCAGCAGCTTGGGGGCGGAGATGAACACTGAAGCTTTCTTT.

This clone was counted once. V usage is TRBV7-6 and J usage is TRBJ2-5; no clear D. CDR3 length: 16 residues. In germline, CDR1 is SGHVS, CDR2 FNYEAQ. With 1 base removed from V and 0 bases from J, the gap between germline ends came to 12 bases. The chain's CDR3 is CASSLVGTAYQETQYF. In nucleotides, the CDR3 is TGTGCCAGCAGCTTAGTTGGCACAGCGTACCAAGAGACCCAGTACTTC.

The rearrangement joins TRBV5-1 to TRBJ1-6; 10 positions agree with TRBD1. After removal of 3 bases from V and 0 bases from J, the junction contained 9 bases not matched to a gene. The CDR3 totals 19 residues. Germline values: CDR1 SGHRS, CDR2 YFSETQ. This CDR3 is CASSSSGTGVSSYNSPLHF. CDR3 nucleotides: TGCGCCAGCAGCTCGTCCGGGACAGGGGTTAGCTCCTATAATTCACCCCTCCACTTT.

V and J are TRBV7-6 and TRBJ2-4; 8 positions match TRBD2. The germline V gene encodes CDR1 SGHVS and CDR2 FNYEAQ. The CDR3 is made up of 16 amino acids. V dropped 1 base and J dropped 0; count of bases not matched to a gene: 2. CDR3 protein: CASSLVAGGAKNIQYF. The CDR3 DNA is TGTGCCAGCAGCTTAGTTGCGGGGGGAGCCAAAAACATTCAGTACTTC.

This chain links TRBV5-6 with TRBJ2-1; a weak D match, TRBD2 (6 bases). This CDR3 region has 15 residues. Germline V CDR1 and CDR2: SGHDT, YYEEEE. Trimming took off 0 bases at V and 5 bases at J, with 12 bases between the two ends. The CDR3 sequence is CASSLVPGANNEQFF. Written as DNA, the CDR3 is TGTGCCAGCAGCTTGGTTCCGGGAGCCAACAATGAGCAGTTCTTC.

The CDR3 loop is CASSQDWAAEKLFF. In DNA, the CDR3 is TGCGCCAGCAGCCAAGATTGGGCAGCTGAAAAACTGTTTTTT. This chain joins TRBV4-1 and TRBJ1-4; D gene unclear. Germline V gives CDR1 MGHRA, CDR2 YSYEKL. The V end was cut by 0 bases, the J end by 7 bases, with 9 bases between. This CDR3 region has 14 residues.

This sequence joins TRBV6-4 and TRBJ2-3; 11 bases map to TRBD2. Germline V gene sequence: CDR1 MRHNA, CDR2 SNTAGT. V gave up 3 bases and J gave up 4 bases; unmatched junction bases: 6. This CDR3 contains 16 residues. CDR3 in amino acids: CASSEGLAGGADTQYF. CDR3 nucleotide sequence: TGTGCCAGCAGTGAAGGTCTAGCGGGAGGCGCAGATACGCAGTATTTT.

The chain employs TRBV27 and TRBJ2-7, with D possibly matching TRBD2 (5 bases). The germline V gene has CDR1 MNHEY and CDR2 SMNVEV (reference sequence). The CDR3 totals 15 residues. Trimming pared 6 bases from V and 2 bases from J, leaving 17 bases between. This CDR3 reads CASSPTKEAAYEQYF. Here the CDR3 DNA reads TGTGCCAGCAGCCCCACCAAGGAGGCGGCCTACGAGCAGTACTTC.

This sequence joins TRBV4-1 and TRBJ2-7; the match to TRBD2 covers 8 bases. V lost 0 bases, J lost 4 bases, and 5 bases stayed unmatched. Looked up from germline, CDR1 is MGHRA and CDR2 is YSYEKL. The CDR3 consists of 15 residues. CDR3 bases: TGCGCCAGCAGCCAAGACCCAGCGGGGGTATACGAGCAGTACTTC. It is translated as CASSQDPAGVYEQYF.

V is TRBV29-1 and J is TRBJ2-7; weak D call: TRBD2 (6 bases). The germline CDR1 and CDR2 sequences are SQVTM and ANQGSEA. The CDR3 is 13 residues long. The V gene lost 3 bases and the J gene lost 2 bases, with 11 bases spanning the gap. DNA of the CDR3: TGCAGCGTTGATTTAGCGGAAACCTACGAGCAGTACTTC. Amino acid sequence: CSVDLAETYEQYF.

This clone was observed a few times. The chain employs TRBV28 and TRBJ2-1; a possible D gene is TRBD1 (7 bases). V was shortened by 6 bases and J by 1 base, with 16 bases between the two germline ends. This CDR3 region has 16 residues. Germline loops: CDR1 MDHEN, CDR2 SYDVKM. In DNA, the CDR3 is TGTGCCAGCAGGTTCCTCCCAGGGGGGTCCTACAATGAGCAGTTCTTC. Translated: CASRFLPGGSYNEQFF.

The chain carries TRBV7-8 and TRBJ2-3, with 8 positions matching TRBD1. The germline V gene encodes CDR1 SGHVS and CDR2 FQNEAQ. Trimming at V came to 5 bases and at J to 4 bases, leaving 2 bases not matched to a gene. This CDR3 contains 13 residues. This CDR3 is CASSPGGADTQYF. CDR3 bases: TGTGCCAGCAGCCCAGGGGGCGCAGATACGCAGTATTTT.

The chain recombines TRBV5-4 with TRBJ2-5; a weak D match, TRBD1 (6 bases). Germline lookup yields CDR1 SGHNT and CDR2 YYREEE (reference sequence). The CDR3 contains 13 residues. Between the trimmed V and J ends, which lost 4 bases and 2 bases, there was a span of 9 bases. DNA of the CDR3: TGTGCCAGCAGCCTGGACAGACAAGAGACCCAGTACTTC. Translating gives CASSLDRQETQYF.

The rearrangement joins TRBV9 to TRBJ2-3, with 7 bases that match TRBD2. V lost 0 bases and J lost 2; bases outside the gene matches: 6. This CDR3 is 16 amino acids long. CDR1 and CDR2 from the germline V gene are SGDLS and YYNGEE. The DNA for the CDR3 is TGTGCCAGCAGCGTAGGGGCTAGCGGTTTCACAGATACGCAGTATTTT. Amino acid sequence: CASSVGASGFTDTQYF.

The J gene is TRBJ1-1, the V gene TRBV18; D perhaps matches TRBD1 (6 bases). The CDR3 extends over 13 amino acids. Trimming took 0 bases from V and 4 from J, leaving 6 bases between them. The germline V gene has CDR1 KGHSH and CDR2 LQKENI. CDR3 DNA sequence: TGTGCCAGCTCACCACCAGGGGGCACTGAAGCTTTCTTT. As protein: CASSPPGGTEAFF. Full variable domain (missing parts from reference TRBV18 and TRBJ1-1): NAGVMQNPRHLVRRRGQEARLRCSPMKGHSHVYWYRQLPEEGLKFMVYLQKENIIDESGMPKERFSAEFPKEGPSILRIQQVVRGDSAAYFCASSPPGGTEAFFGQGTRLTVV.

The rearrangement links TRBV28 to TRBJ1-5, with D unresolved. This CDR3 has 14 amino acids. Germline CDR1 MDHEN, CDR2 SYDVKM. V lost 4 bases, J lost 0 bases, and 7 bases lay in between. CDR3 protein: CASSWSVSNQPQHF. As DNA, the CDR3 is TGTGCCAGCAGTTGGTCCGTTAGCAATCAGCCCCAGCATTTT.

This clone was recorded only once. The chain employs TRBV10-3 and TRBJ2-1; 10 bases fit TRBD2. From germline, CDR1 is ENHRY and CDR2 SYGVKD. The CDR3 is made up of 14 amino acids. The J segment lost 7 bases and the V segment lost 7 bases, leaving 7 bases of the junction unmatched. CDR3 sequence (DNA): TGTGCCATCACTTTAGCGGGAGGATTAAATGAGCAGTTCTTC. Translating gives CAITLAGGLNEQFF.

V usage is TRBV6-1 and J usage is TRBJ1-2; D gene unclear. Germline CDR1 reads MNHNS; CDR2 reads SASEGT. The CDR3 spans 15 residues. The V gene lost 2 bases and the J gene lost 5 bases, with 15 bases spanning the gap. CDR3 region: CASSELGGLAYGYTF. The CDR3 bases are TGTGCCAGCAGTGAACTAGGCGGCTTAGCGTATGGCTACACCTTC.